The 7 T cell receptor beta chains listed next were all sequenced from one sample in a study of PD-1 blockade in classical Hodgkin lymphoma. Each and every patient relapsed after autologous stem cell transplantation, and patients got differing brentuximab vedotin exposure. Repertoires were generated with immunoSEQ multiplex PCR, while TCRdb's copy carries only in-frame clones and drops some. This repertoire shows 40,000 to 45,000 clones, around 75% found once; its top ten account for 20% to 25%. The starting material was peripheral blood mononuclear cells (PBMCs), obtained at baseline. Receptor source: a human donor with classical Hodgkin lymphoma.

The chain is built from TRBV6-6 and TRBJ2-7; TRBD1 might be the D (5 bases). The CDR3 covers 15 residues. Per the germline V gene, CDR1 is MNHNY and CDR2 is SVGAGI (reference sequence). V gave up 7 bases and J gave up 0 bases, with 16 bases separating them. CDR3 sequence (DNA): TGTGCCAGCACTGACGACAGAAGGAGCTCCTACGAGCAGTACTTC. This gives the protein CASTDDRRSSYEQYF.

The rearrangement links TRBV2 to TRBJ2-2; D unresolved. The CDR3 extends over 13 amino acids. CDR1 is SNHLY, CDR2 FYNNEI, per germline. The V and J ends lost 6 bases and 0 bases respectively, with 5 bases between them. The CDR3 nucleotides read TGTGCCAGCAGGGGCTCGAACACCGGGGAGCTGTTTTTT. Its translation: CASRGSNTGELFF.

The CDR3 bases are TGTGCCAGCAGTGTAGGGGCCACGATACCCTCGAACACTGAAGCTTTCTTT. Translation: CASSVGATIPSNTEAFF. The V call is TRBV6-1, the J call TRBJ1-1; weak D call: TRBD1 (5 bases). The CDR3 is 17 residues long. The V end lost 4 bases, the J end lost 1 base, and 19 bases lay between the germline ends. Looked up from germline, CDR1 is MNHNS and CDR2 is SASEGT.

V is TRBV7-9 and J is TRBJ2-7; D call uncertain. V shed 0 bases and J shed 3 bases, with 12 bases lying between them. CDR1 is SEHNR, CDR2 FQNEAQ, per germline (reference sequence). The CDR3 is 15 residues long. CDR3 sequence reads: CASSLASNLRYEQYF. The CDR3 nucleotides read TGTGCCAGCAGCTTAGCGTCCAATCTCCGCTACGAGCAGTACTTC.

This chain links TRBV30 with TRBJ2-7; D might be TRBD1 (6 bases). The ends were cut back, 6 bases at V and 5 bases at J, with 17 bases in the middle. This CDR3 is 13 amino acids long. Per the germline V gene, CDR1 is GTSNPN and CDR2 is SVGIG (reference sequence). The DNA of the CDR3 is TGTGCCTGCAAAATACAGGGCAGGAACGAGCAGTACTTC. The encoded protein is CACKIQGRNEQYF.

This chain joins TRBV19 and TRBJ2-7; D remains ambiguous. Trimming cost V 1 base and J 3 bases, with 7 bases left between them. This CDR3 has 13 amino acids. Germline CDR1 and CDR2: LNHDA and SQIVND (reference sequence). The CDR3: CASSIGRVYEQYF. The CDR3 DNA follows: TGTGCCAGTAGTATAGGGCGAGTCTACGAGCAGTACTTC.

This clone is categorized as medium-sized (0.01 to 0.1%). The chain recombines TRBV30 with TRBJ2-1; 9 bases line up with TRBD1. Germline V gene lookup returns CDR1 GTSNPN and CDR2 SVGIG (reference sequence). V shed 3 bases, J shed 9 bases, and the junction held 9 bases outside the gene matches. The CDR3 is 14 residues long. The CDR3 DNA sequence: TGTGCCTGGAGGCCACAGGGGGCCGGAGCTGAGCAGTTCTTC. It translates to CAWRPQGAGAEQFF.